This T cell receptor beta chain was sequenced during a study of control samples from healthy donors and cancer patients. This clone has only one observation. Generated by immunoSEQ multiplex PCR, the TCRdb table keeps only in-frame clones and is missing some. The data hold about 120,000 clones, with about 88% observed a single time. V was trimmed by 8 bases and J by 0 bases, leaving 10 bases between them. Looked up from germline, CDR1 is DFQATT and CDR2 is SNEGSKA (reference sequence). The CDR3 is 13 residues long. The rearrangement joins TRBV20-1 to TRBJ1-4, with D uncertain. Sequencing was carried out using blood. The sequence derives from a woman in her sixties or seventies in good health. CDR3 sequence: CSPSAPTNEKLFF. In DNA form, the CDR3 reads TGCAGTCCGAGTGCCCCAACTAATGAAAAACTGTTTTTT.